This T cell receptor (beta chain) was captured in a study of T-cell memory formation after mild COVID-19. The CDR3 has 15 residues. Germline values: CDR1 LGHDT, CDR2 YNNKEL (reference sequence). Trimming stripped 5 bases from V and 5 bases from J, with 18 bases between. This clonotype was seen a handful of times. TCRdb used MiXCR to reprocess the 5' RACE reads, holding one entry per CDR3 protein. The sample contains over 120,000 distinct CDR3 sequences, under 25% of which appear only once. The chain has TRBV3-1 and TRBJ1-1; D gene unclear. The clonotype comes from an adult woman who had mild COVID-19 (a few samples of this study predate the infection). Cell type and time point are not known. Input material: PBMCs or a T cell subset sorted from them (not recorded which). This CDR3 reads CASSSRGPVVTEAFF. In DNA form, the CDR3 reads TGTGCCAGCAGCTCCCGAGGTCCGGTGGTGACTGAAGCTTTCTTT.